The clone carrying this TCR beta chain was picked up many times. Antigen specificity is unknown. This entry comes from a study of T cells in Graves' hyperthyroidism and ophthalmopathy. Study-wide points: Before onset, by a median of approximately 6.8 months, the model predicted ophthalmopathy.

V lost 1 base to trimming and J lost 8 bases, with 9 bases between them. The CDR3 is 13 amino acids. The germline gives CDR1 SGHTA, CDR2 FQGNSA. Amplified regions were TCR beta CDR3 sequences from RNA transcripts. The TCR CDR3 was amplified in a first-round RT-PCR using the HTBI primer set. TCRdb fed the multiplex PCR reads into MiXCR, producing one record per CDR3 protein. The sample holds approximately 600,000 distinct CDR3 sequences; around 16% are singletons and the top ten take over 3.5%. This chain joins TRBV7-2 and TRBJ2-1; D not certain. The sample consisted of blood. The TCR was taken from a woman aged 25 to 39 with Graves' hyperthyroidism. As DNA, the CDR3 is TGTGCCAGCAGCTTAGGTTTGCCCGATGAGCAGTTCTTC. Residues: CASSLGLPDEQFF.